This T cell receptor (beta chain) was identified in a study of blood T cell repertoires in COVID-19. TCRdb keeps only in-frame clones here, not all; method: immunoSEQ multiplex PCR. This sample has about 110,000 clones, with roughly 82% found just once. The CDR3 sequence is 15 residues long. CDR1 and CDR2 from the germline V gene are SEHNR and FQNEAQ (reference sequence). The trim removed 2 bases at V and 3 bases at J, leaving 3 bases unmatched. The chain carries TRBV7-9 and TRBJ2-3; 9 bases are a match to TRBD1. This TCR was sampled from a woman in her 40s with acute or convalescent COVID-19. Sequencing used peripheral blood. The CDR3 coding sequence is TGTGCCAGCAGCTTAACGGGACAGGGTACAGATACGCAGTATTTT. Its protein product is CASSLTGQGTDTQYF. Full variable domain (outside the CDR3, taken from reference TRBV7-9 and TRBJ2-3): DTGVSQNPRHKITKRGQNVTFRCDPISEHNRLYWYRQTLGQGPEFLTYFQNEAQLEKSRLLSDRFSAERPKGSFSTLEIQRTEQGDSAMYLCASSLTGQGTDTQYFGPGTRLTVL.